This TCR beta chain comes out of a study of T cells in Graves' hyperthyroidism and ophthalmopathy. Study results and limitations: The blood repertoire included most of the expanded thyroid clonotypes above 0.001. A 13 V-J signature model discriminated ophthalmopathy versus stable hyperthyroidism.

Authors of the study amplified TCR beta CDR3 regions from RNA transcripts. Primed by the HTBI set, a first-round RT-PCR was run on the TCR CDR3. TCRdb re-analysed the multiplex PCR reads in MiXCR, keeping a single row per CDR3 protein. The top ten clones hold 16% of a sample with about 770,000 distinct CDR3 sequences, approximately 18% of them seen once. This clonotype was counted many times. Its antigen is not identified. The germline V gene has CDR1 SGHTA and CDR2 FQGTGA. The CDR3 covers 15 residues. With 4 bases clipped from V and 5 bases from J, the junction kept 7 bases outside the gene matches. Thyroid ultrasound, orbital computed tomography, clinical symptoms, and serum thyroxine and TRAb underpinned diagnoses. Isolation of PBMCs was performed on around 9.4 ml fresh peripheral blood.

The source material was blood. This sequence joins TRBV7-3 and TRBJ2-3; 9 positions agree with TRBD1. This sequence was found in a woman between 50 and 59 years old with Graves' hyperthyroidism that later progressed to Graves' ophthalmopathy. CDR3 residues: CASSSGQGIGDTQYF. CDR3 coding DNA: TGTGCCAGCAGCTCCGGACAGGGGATAGGAGATACGCAGTATTTT.